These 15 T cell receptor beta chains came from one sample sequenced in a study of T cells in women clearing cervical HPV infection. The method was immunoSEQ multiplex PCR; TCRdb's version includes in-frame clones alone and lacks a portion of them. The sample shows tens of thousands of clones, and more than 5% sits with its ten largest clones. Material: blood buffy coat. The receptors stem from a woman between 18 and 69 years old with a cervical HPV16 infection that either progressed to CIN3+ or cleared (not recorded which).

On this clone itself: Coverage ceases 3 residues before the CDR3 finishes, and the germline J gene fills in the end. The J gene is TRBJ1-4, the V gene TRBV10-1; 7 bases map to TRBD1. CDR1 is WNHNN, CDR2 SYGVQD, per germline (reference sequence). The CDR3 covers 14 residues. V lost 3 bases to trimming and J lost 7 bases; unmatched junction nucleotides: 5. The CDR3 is CASSDPGQSEKLFF. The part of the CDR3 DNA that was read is TGCGCCAGCAGTGATCCGGGACAGTCTGAAAAA.

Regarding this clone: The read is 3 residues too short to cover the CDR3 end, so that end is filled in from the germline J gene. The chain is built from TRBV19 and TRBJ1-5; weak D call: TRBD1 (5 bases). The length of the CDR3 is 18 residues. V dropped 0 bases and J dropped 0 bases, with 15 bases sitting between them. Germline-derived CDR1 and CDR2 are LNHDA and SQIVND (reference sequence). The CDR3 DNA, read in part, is TGTGCCAGTAGTATAGATCGATTACAGGTAAATAGCAATCAGCCC. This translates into CASSIDRLQVNSNQP. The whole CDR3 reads CASSIDRLQVNSNQPQHF.

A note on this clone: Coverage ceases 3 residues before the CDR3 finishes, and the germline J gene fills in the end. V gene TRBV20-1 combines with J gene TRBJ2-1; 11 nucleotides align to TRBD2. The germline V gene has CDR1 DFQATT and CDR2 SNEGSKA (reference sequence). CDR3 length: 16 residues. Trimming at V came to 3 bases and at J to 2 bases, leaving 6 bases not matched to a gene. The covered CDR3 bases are TGCAGTGCTAGGGGTCTTAGCGGGAGGGCCTACAATGAG. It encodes CSARGLSGRAYNE. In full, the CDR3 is CSARGLSGRAYNEQFF.

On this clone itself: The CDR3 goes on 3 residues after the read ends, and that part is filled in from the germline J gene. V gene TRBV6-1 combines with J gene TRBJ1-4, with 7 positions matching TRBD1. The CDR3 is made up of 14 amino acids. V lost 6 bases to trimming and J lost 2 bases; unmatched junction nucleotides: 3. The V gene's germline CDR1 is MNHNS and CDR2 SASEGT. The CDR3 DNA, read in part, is TGTGCCAGCAGGGAACAGGGGACTAATGAAAAA. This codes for CASREQGTNEK. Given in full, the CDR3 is CASREQGTNEKLFF.

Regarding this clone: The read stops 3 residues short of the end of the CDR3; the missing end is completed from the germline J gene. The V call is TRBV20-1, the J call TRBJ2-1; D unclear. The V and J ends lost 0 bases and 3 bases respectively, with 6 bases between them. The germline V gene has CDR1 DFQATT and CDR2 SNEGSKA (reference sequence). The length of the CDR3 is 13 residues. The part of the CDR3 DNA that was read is TGCAGTGCTAGAGACCCCTTCTACAATGAG. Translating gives CSARDPFYNE. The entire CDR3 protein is CSARDPFYNEQFF.

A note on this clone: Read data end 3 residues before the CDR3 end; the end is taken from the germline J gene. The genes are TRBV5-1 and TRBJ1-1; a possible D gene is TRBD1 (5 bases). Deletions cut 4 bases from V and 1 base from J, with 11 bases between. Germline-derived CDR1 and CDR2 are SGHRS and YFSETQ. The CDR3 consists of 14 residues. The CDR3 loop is CASSLSTGNTEAFF. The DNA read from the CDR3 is TGCGCCAGCAGCCTGTCTACAGGGAACACTGAA.

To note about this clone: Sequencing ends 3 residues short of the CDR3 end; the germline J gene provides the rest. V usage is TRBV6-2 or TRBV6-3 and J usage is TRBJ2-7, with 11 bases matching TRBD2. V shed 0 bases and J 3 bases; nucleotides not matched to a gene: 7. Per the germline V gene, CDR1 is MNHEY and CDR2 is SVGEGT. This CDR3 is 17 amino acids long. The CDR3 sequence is CASSYSGLAASFYEQYF. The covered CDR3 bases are TGTGCCAGCAGTTACTCGGGACTAGCGGCATCATTCTACGAG.

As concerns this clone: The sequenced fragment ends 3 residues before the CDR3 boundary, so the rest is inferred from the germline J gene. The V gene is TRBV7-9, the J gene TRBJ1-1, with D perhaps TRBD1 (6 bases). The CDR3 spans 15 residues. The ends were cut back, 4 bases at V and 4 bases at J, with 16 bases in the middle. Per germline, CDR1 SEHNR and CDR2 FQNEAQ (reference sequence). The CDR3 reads CASSYLTGSGTEAFF. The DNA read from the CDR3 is TGTGCCAGCAGCTATTTGACAGGTTCGGGCACTGAA.

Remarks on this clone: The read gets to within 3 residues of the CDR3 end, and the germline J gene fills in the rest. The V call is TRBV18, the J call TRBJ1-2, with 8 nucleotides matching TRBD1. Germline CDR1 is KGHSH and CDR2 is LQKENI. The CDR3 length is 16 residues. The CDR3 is CASSPTGRGLIDTYTF. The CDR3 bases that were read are TGTGCCAGCTCACCAACTGGCAGGGGGCTTATAGATACC.

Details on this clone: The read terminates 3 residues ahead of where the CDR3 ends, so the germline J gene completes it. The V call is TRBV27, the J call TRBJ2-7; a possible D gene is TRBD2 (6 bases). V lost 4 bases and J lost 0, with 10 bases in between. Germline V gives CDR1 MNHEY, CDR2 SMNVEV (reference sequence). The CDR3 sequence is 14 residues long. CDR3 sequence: CASSSGDRSYEQYF. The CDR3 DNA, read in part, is TGTGCCAGCAGTTCGGGGGACCGCTCCTACGAG.

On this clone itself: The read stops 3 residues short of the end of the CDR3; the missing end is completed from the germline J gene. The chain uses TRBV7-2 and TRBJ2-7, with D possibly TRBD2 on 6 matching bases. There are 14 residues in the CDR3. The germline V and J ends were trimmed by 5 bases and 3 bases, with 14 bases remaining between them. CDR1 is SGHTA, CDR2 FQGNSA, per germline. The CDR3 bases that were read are TGTGCCAGCAGCGACCCCGGGGGAAACTACGAG. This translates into CASSDPGGNYE. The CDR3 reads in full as CASSDPGGNYEQYF.

CDR3 DNA, as far as it was read: TGTGCCAGCAGCGGGGGACAGCGAGATCAGCCC. Protein sequence: CASSGGQRDQP. The whole CDR3 region reads CASSGGQRDQPQHF. The chain employs TRBV2 and TRBJ1-5; the match to TRBD1 covers 7 bases. The sequence runs out 3 residues before the end of the CDR3; the remainder is reconstructed from the germline J gene. The germline V gene encodes CDR1 SNHLY and CDR2 FYNNEI. V trimming: 6 bases; J trimming: 5 bases; junction bases outside the gene matches: 7. This CDR3 is 14 amino acids long.

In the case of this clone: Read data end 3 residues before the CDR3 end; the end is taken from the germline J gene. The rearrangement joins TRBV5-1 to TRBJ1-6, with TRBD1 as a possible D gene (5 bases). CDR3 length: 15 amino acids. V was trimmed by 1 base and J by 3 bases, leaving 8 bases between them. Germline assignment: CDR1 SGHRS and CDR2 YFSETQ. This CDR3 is CASSLRTGYNSPLHF. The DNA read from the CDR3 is TGCGCCAGCAGCTTGCGTACAGGCTATAATTCACCC.

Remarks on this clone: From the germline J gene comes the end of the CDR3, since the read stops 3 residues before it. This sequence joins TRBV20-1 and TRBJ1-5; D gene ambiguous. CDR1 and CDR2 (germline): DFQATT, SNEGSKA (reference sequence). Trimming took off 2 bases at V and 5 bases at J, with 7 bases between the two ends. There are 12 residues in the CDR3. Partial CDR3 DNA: TGCAGTGCTAGAAGCGGATATCAGCCC. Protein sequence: CSARSGYQP. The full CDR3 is CSARSGYQPQHF.

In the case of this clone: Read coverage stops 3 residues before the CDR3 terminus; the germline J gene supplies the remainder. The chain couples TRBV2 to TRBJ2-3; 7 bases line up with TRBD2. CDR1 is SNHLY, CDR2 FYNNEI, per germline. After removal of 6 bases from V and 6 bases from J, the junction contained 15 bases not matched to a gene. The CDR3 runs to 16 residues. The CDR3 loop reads CASRRGRGRPTDTQYF. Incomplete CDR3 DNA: TGTGCCAGCAGGCGAGGGAGGGGCCGTCCCACGGATACG.